This TCR beta chain was observed in a study of T cell responses to AZD1222 COVID-19 vaccine. This clone was seen a handful of times. Its antigen is not known. Whole-study results and caveats: After two AZD1222 doses, spike-specific TCR breadth and depth rose versus day 0.

Germline V lookup: CDR1 MDHEN, CDR2 SYDVKM. The CDR3 contains 15 residues. The ends lost 1 base at V and 1 base at J; junction bases unmatched: 1. Sequencing was performed with immunoSEQ multiplex PCR; in TCRdb, only in-frame clones are kept and a portion is missing. The sample yields roughly 120,000 clones, about 88% seen once. The chain joins TRBV28 to TRBJ2-5, with TRBD2 identical over 9 bases. This TCR was sampled from an adult in good health. This specimen was peripheral blood, taken on day 0 of AZD1222 vaccination. The CDR3 spells CASSLLLAGQETQYF. CDR3 nucleotide sequence: TGTGCCAGCAGTTTATTACTAGCGGGCCAAGAGACCCAGTACTTC.